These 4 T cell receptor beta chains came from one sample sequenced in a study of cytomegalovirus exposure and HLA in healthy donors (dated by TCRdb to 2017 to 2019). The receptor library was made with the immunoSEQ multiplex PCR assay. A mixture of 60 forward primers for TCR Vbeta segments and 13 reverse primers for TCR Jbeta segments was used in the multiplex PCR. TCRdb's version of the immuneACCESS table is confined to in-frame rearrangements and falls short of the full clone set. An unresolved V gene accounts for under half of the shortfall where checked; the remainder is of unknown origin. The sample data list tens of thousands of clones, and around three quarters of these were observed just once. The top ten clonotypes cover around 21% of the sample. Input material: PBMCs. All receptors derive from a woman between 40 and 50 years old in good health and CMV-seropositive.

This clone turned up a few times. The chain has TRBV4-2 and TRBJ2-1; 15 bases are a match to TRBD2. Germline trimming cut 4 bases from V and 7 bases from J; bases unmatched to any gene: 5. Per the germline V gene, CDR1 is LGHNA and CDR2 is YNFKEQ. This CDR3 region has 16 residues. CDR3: CASSPRTSGGANEQFF. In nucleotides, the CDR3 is TGTGCCAGCAGCCCAAGGACTAGCGGGGGGGCTAATGAGCAGTTCTTC.

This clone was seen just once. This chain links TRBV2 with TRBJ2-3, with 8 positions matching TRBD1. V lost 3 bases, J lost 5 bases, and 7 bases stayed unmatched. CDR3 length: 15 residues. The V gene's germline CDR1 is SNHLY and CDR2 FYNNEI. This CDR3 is CASSDRTGKVDTQYF. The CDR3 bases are TGTGCCAGCAGTGATAGGACAGGGAAAGTAGATACGCAGTATTTT.

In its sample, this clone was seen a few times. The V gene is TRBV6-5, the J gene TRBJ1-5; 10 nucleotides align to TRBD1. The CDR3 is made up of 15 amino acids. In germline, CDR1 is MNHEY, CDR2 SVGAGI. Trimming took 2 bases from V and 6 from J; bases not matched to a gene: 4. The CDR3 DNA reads TGTGCCAGCAGTTACGGGACAGGGGCCTCTCAGCCCCAGCATTTT. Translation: CASSYGTGASQPQHF.

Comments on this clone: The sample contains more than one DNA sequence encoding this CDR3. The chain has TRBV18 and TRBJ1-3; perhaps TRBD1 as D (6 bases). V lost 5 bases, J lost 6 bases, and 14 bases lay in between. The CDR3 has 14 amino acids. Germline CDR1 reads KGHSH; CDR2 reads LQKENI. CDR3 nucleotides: TGTGCCAGCTCAACAGGGAGATCGCCAAACACCATATATTTT. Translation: CASSTGRSPNTIYF.